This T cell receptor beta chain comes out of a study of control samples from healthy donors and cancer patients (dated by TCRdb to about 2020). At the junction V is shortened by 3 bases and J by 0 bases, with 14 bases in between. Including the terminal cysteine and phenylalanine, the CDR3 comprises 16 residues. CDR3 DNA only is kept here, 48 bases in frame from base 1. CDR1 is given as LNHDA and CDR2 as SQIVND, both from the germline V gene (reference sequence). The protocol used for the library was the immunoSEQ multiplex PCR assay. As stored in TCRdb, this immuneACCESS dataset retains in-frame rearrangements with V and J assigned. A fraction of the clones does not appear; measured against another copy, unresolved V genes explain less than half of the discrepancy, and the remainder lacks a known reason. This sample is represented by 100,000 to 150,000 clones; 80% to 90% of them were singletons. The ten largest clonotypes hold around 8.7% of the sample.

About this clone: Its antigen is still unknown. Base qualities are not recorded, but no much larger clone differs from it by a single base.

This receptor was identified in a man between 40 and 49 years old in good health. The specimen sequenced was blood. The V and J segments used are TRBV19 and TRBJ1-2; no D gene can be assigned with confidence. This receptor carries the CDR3 CASSMVLSSSNYGYTF. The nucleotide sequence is TGTGCCAGTAGTATGGTATTGAGCAGTTCTAACTATGGCTACACCTTC.